This passage covers 6 T cell receptor beta chains from one sample sequenced in a study of shared clonotypes between healthy human individuals. Positively selected for CCR7, the CD45RO-negative cells used as naive CD8 cells excluded terminally differentiated effector memory CD45RA+ cells. The data were produced by immunoSEQ multiplex PCR, yet TCRdb's version contains in-frame clones alone and is incomplete. The data hold millions of clones, with about 95% observed a single time. Input material: naive CD8+ T cells sorted from blood. The receptors here all came from a man aged 18 to 30 in good health.

CDR3 in DNA: TGTGCCAGCCTAGGGGAGACTAGCGAGAGGCAGTACTTC. This codes for CASLGETSERQYF. The gene calls are TRBV11-2 and TRBJ2-7, with TRBD2 matching 8 bases. The germline gives CDR1 SGHAT, CDR2 FQNNGV. This CDR3 is 13 amino acids long. V was pared by 8 bases and J by 9 bases, with 12 bases of the junction left unmatched.

The V and J genes are TRBV5-6 and TRBJ1-2, with TRBD1 identical over 7 bases. J was trimmed by 4 bases and V by 0 bases; bases with no gene match: 6. Germline V gene sequence: CDR1 SGHDT, CDR2 YYEEEE. The CDR3 runs to 15 residues. The CDR3, as DNA: TGTGCCAGCAGCTTGGCGACAGGGATAATCTATGGCTACACCTTC. This sequence encodes CASSLATGIIYGYTF. The full variable domain, its missing parts supplied by reference TRBV5-6 and TRBJ1-2, is DAGVTQSPTHLIKTRGQQVTLRCSPKSGHDTVSWYQQALGQGPQFIFQYYEEEERQRGNFPDRFSGHQFPNYSSELNVNALLLGDSALYLCASSLATGIIYGYTFGSGTRLTVV.

The chain recombines TRBV7-9 with TRBJ1-5; 7 bases align to TRBD1. Germline trimming cut 5 bases from V and 11 bases from J; bases unmatched to any gene: 12. In germline, CDR1 is SEHNR, CDR2 FQNEAQ (reference sequence). The CDR3 runs to 14 residues. The CDR3 protein is CASSGGQLGGAQHF. CDR3 nucleotides: TGTGCCAGCAGCGGGGGACAGCTCGGCGGGGCCCAGCATTTT.

J is TRBJ2-7 and V is TRBV10-3; TRBD1 agrees at 11 bases. The CDR3 extends over 14 amino acids. Germline-derived CDR1 and CDR2 are ENHRY and SYGVKD. V dropped 6 bases and J dropped 6; count of bases not matched to a gene: 7. CDR3 nucleotide sequence: TGTGCCATCAGAGACCCGGGACAGGGGGTCGAGCAGTACTTC. As protein: CAIRDPGQGVEQYF.

The CDR3 loop reads CASSLAPVGYGYTF. The CDR3 DNA sequence: TGTGCCAGCAGCTTAGCCCCAGTGGGCTATGGCTACACCTTC. This rearrangement joins TRBV11-2 to TRBJ1-2; D call uncertain. The CDR3 is 14 amino acids. Trimming removed 1 base from V and 4 bases from J, with 10 bases in between. From germline, CDR1 is SGHAT and CDR2 FQNNGV.

The table lists this clone with a few counts. The V and J genes are TRBV30 and TRBJ2-2; TRBD1 matches 7 bases. V shed 3 bases and J 5 bases; nucleotides not matched to a gene: 12. This CDR3 has 16 amino acids. Germline values: CDR1 GTSNPN, CDR2 SVGIG (reference sequence). CDR3 residues: CAWSDTGARLTGELFF. CDR3 bases: TGTGCCTGGAGCGACACAGGGGCCAGGCTTACCGGGGAGCTGTTTTTT.